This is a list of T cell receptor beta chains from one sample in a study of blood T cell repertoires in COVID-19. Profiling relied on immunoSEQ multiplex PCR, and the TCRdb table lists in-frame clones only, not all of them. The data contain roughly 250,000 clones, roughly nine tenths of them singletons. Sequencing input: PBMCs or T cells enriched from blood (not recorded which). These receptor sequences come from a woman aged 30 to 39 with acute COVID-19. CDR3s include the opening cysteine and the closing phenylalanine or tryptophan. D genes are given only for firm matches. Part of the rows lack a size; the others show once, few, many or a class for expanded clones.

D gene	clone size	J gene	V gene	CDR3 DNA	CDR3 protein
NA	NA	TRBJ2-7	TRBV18	TGTGCCAGCTCACCACCGAAGTTGACCCGAGGGGGTAACGAGCAGTACTTC	CASSPPKLTRGGNEQYF
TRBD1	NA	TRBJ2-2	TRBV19	TGTGCCAGTAGTCCGGGACAGGTTAACACCGGGGAGCTGTTTTTT	CASSPGQVNTGELFF
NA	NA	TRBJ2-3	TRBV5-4	TGTGCCAGCAGCGTCACTCCAGATACGCAGTATTTT	CASSVTPDTQYF
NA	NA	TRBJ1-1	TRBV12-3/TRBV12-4	TGTGCCAGCAGAGCTCTCGGGGCTGAAGCTTTCTTT	CASRALGAEAFF
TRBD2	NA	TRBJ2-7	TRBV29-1	TGCAGCGTTGGCTTTCGAGCGGGAGGTTCCTACGAGCAGTACTTC	CSVGFRAGGSYEQYF
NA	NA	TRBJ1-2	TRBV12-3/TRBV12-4	TGTGCCAGCAACGGGGGACTCTATGGCTACACCTTC	CASNGGLYGYTF
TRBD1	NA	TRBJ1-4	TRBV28	TGTGCCAGCAGTTCTATTACCGACAGGGGGGTGAGGAAACTGTTTTTT	CASSSITDRGVRKLFF
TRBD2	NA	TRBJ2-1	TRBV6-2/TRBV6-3	TGTGCCAGCAGCCTCCTAAATACCAGGGGACTAGCGGGAGTCGATGAGCAGTTCTTC	CASSLLNTRGLAGVDEQFF
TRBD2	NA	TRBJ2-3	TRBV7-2	TGTGCCAGCAGCTTAAGCGGGGTACTCACAGATACGCAGTATTTT	CASSLSGVLTDTQYF
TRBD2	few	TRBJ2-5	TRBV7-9	TGTGCCAGCAGCTTACGCGGGGGGCTACAAGAGACCCAGTACTTC	CASSLRGGLQETQYF
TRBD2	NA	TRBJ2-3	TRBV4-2	TGTGCCAGCAGCCTCGGACTAGCGGGAGCAGGTGGAGATACGCAGTATTTT	CASSLGLAGAGGDTQYF
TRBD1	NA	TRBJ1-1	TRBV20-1	TGCAGTGCTAGTAGTGGTGTGAGCCACACAGGGGACACTGAAGCTTTCTTT	CSASSGVSHTGDTEAFF
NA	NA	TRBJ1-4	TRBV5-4	TGTGCCAGCAGCTGGCGGGGGGGGCGTAATGAAAAACTGTTTTTT	CASSWRGGRNEKLFF
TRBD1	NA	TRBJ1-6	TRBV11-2	TGTGCCAGCAGCAACCGGGACAGGGTCTTCGACTCACCCCTCCACTTT	CASSNRDRVFDSPLHF
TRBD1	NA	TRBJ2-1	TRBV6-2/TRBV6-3	TGTGCCAGCAGCCCACAGGGGGACAATGAGCAGTTCTTC	CASSPQGDNEQFF
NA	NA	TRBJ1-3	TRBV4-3	TGCGCCAGCAGCCAAGATGCCCCGGGGATCTCTGGAAACACCATATATTTT	CASSQDAPGISGNTIYF
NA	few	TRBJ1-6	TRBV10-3	TGTGCCATCAGTGAGGAGATGAATTCACCCCTCCACTTT	CAISEEMNSPLHF
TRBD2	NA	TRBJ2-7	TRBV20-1	TGCAGTGCTAGTCTTGGGCTAGCGGGGTACGAGCAGTACTTC	CSASLGLAGYEQYF
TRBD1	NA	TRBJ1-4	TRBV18	TGTGCCAGCTCACGAGGACAGGAGGAAAAACTGTTTTTT	CASSRGQEEKLFF
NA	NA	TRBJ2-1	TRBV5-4	TGTGCCAGCAGCCTCATCGGGGGGCTGTCAAATGAGCAGTTCTTC	CASSLIGGLSNEQFF
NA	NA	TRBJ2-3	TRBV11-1	TGTGCCAGCAGCTTAGGGTCGCTCGGCGGGACAGATACGCAGTATTTT	CASSLGSLGGTDTQYF
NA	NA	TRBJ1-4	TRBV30	TGTGCCTGGAGTGTACCGGCCGGGGGAGATCGCGAAAAACTGTTTTTT	CAWSVPAGGDREKLFF
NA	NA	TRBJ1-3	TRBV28	TGTGCCAGCAGTGGGAGGGACATCTCTGGAAACACCATATATTTT	CASSGRDISGNTIYF
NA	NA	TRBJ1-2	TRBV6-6	TGTGCCAGCAGTCATGGGACATTAGGGGACTATGGCTACACCTTC	CASSHGTLGDYGYTF
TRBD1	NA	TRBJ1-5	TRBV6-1	TGTGCCAGCAGTGAACAGGGGGCAAGGCAGCCCCAGCATTTT	CASSEQGARQPQHF
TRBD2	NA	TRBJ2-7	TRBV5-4	TGTGCCAGCAGTCTCACTAGCGGGAAAGTCTACGAGCAGTACTTC	CASSLTSGKVYEQYF
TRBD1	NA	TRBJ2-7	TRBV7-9	TGTGCCAGCAGCTCGCCGGGACAGTATTACTACGAGCAGTACTTC	CASSSPGQYYYEQYF
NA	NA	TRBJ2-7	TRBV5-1	TGCGCCAGCGCGGACAGTACCTACGAGCAGTACTTC	CASADSTYEQYF
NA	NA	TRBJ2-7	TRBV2	TGTGCCAGTGGGGACAACTCCTACGAGCAGTACTTC	CASGDNSYEQYF